A single sample gave rise to the 7 T cell receptor beta chains below, sequenced in a study of blood T cells in healthy people across ages (dated by TCRdb to the mid-2010s). Libraries were made using 5' RACE. Sequencing took place on an Illumina HiSeq 2500. The second PCR ran for about 6 to 11 cycles and used a J-beta primer mix along with a sample-barcoded 5' primer. The public sequencing data were trimmed at Q25 with fastp and processed into clonotypes with MiXCR by TCRdb, which kept only in-frame beta chains. Here each entry gathers all rows of one CDR3 protein and keeps the most common genes and DNA. This sample is represented by around 320,000 distinct CDR3 sequences; roughly 27% of them were singletons. The top ten constitute 29% of the sample. Sequenced sample: blood. These receptors came from a woman aged 70-85 years in good health.

A word on this clonotype: A much larger clone is a single base away; this may be a read error. The J gene is TRBJ2-5, the V gene TRBV7-2; TRBD2 matches at 10 bases. The tail of the sequence fits TRBJ2-1 better, so the J call may be wrong. Germline V CDR1 and CDR2: SGHTA, FQGNSA. The CDR3 covers 14 residues. The CDR3 DNA sequence: TGTGCCTGCAGCTTACCGACTAGCGGGAATGAGCAGTTCTTC. Translated, it gives CACSLPTSGNEQFF.

There are a few counts of this clonotype. The chain carries TRBV29-1 and TRBJ2-5; 9 bases align to TRBD2. J lost 4 bases, V lost 8 bases, and 11 bases had no gene match. The germline V gene has CDR1 SQVTM and CDR2 ANQGSEA. This CDR3 region has 14 residues. The CDR3 spells CSLQAGGFRETQYF. The DNA of the CDR3 is TGCAGCTTGCAAGCGGGAGGTTTTAGAGAGACCCAGTACTTC.

This clonotype was detected only a few times. This rearrangement joins TRBV2 to TRBJ2-5, with D possibly being TRBD1 or TRBD2 (6 bases each). Trimming took 8 bases from V and 7 from J, leaving 23 bases between them. The CDR3 is 15 amino acids. The germline gives CDR1 SNHLY, CDR2 FYNNEI. Written as DNA, the CDR3 is TGTGCCAGCGGAGCCGGGACATCCGTCGGGGGGACCCAGTACTTC. It encodes CASGAGTSVGGTQYF.

The V gene is TRBV28, the J gene TRBJ1-5; 8 bases align to TRBD1. The germline gives CDR1 MDHEN, CDR2 SYDVKM. This CDR3 comprises 15 residues. J gave up 3 bases and V 6 bases, and 7 bases lay outside the gene matches. CDR3 residues: CASRPRGRDNQPQHF. The CDR3 DNA sequence: TGTGCCAGCAGACCCAGGGGGCGGGACAATCAGCCCCAGCATTTT.

The chain links TRBV27 to TRBJ1-3, with D unclear. V was pared by 3 bases and J by 0 bases, with 12 bases between. This CDR3 spans 16 amino acids. Germline V gives CDR1 MNHEY, CDR2 SMNVEV (reference sequence). The CDR3 sequence: CASSLRVPYSGNTIYF. DNA of the CDR3: TGTGCCAGCAGTTTGAGGGTACCGTACTCTGGAAACACCATATATTTT.

CDR3 amino acids: CASSVDGFGYEQYF. CDR3 bases: TGTGCCAGCAGCGTAGATGGATTCGGCTACGAGCAGTACTTC. This chain links TRBV9 with TRBJ2-1; D call uncertain. The J call may be mistaken, given a closer DNA end match to TRBJ2-7. CDR3 length: 14 amino acids. Germline CDR1 reads SGDLS; CDR2 reads YYNGEE.

The V gene is TRBV20-1, the J gene TRBJ2-5, with unresolved D. The V end lost 3 bases, the J end lost 4 bases, and 9 bases lay between the germline ends. CDR1 is DFQATT, CDR2 SNEGSKA, per germline (reference sequence). This CDR3 is 12 amino acids long. CDR3 nucleotides: TGCAGTGCTAGCAGGCCTAGAGAGACCCAGTACTTC. Translating it yields CSASRPRETQYF.